Listed here are 24 T cell receptor beta chains from one sample, sequenced in a study of T cell repertoires in cytomegalovirus infection. No cognate antigen is known for these TCRs. One entry per CDR3 protein, called by TCRdb with MiXCR from the reads. Of 300,000 to 400,000 distinct CDR3 sequences in the sample, 29% were seen once. Here the sequenced sample was cultured PBMCs, taken from culture after CMV antigen stimulation. The receptors come from a human donor in good health (CMV status not recorded). Some clones in this sample may be carry-over from other donors' samples.

This clonotype occurred a few times. The rearrangement joins TRBV29-1 to TRBJ2-1; D unclear. The CDR3 loop spans 13 amino acids. Trimming took off 3 bases at V and 6 bases at J, with 12 bases between the two ends. In germline, CDR1 is SQVTM, CDR2 ANQGSEA. In nucleotides, the CDR3 is TGCAGCGTTGATGTCTACAGACGCAATGAGCAGTTCTTC. It codes for CSVDVYRRNEQFF.

This clonotype was seen only a few times. This rearrangement joins TRBV7-2 to TRBJ1-2; 9 positions match TRBD1. Losses at the gene ends were 5 bases for V and 6 bases for J; bases not matched to a gene: 7. The CDR3 runs to 14 residues. CDR1 and CDR2 from the germline V gene are SGHTA and FQGNSA. For the CDR3, the DNA is TGTGCCAGCAGCACGGACAGGGGAGTAGATGGCTACACCTTC. This translates into CASSTDRGVDGYTF.

This rearrangement joins TRBV7-2 to TRBJ1-5; D remains unclear. Germline CDR1 SGHTA, CDR2 FQGNSA. V lost 4 bases, J lost 5 bases, and 9 bases lay in between. The CDR3 contains 13 residues. The CDR3: CASSSLAYQPQHF. Written as DNA, the CDR3 is TGTGCCAGCAGCTCCCTAGCCTATCAGCCCCAGCATTTT.

The gene calls are TRBV20-1 and TRBJ2-1, with 9 bases identical to TRBD2. The ends lost 2 bases at V and 6 bases at J; junction bases unmatched: 5. CDR1 and CDR2 from the germline V gene are DFQATT and SNEGSKA (reference sequence). The CDR3 extends over 14 amino acids. The CDR3, as DNA: TGCAGTGCTAGAAGCCTAGCGGGACTCAATGAGCAGTTCTTC. Its translation: CSARSLAGLNEQFF.

This clonotype was counted between two and nine times. The chain combines TRBV2 with TRBJ2-7; D may match TRBD1 or TRBD2 (5 bases each). The CDR3 contains 15 residues. V lost 5 bases and J 0 bases, leaving 14 bases between the germline ends. Germline assignment: CDR1 SNHLY and CDR2 FYNNEI. CDR3 bases: TGTGCCAGCAGTTCAAGGGACCCTCTCTCCTACGAGCAGTACTTC. Its protein product is CASSSRDPLSYEQYF.

V gene TRBV7-9 combines with J gene TRBJ2-5; 12 nucleotides line up with TRBD1. V was clipped by 1 base and J by 4 bases; unmatched bases: 1. Per germline, CDR1 SEHNR and CDR2 FQNEAQ (reference sequence). This CDR3 comprises 15 residues. This chain's CDR3 is CASSLGDRGRETQYF. The CDR3 region has the DNA TGTGCCAGCAGCTTAGGGGACAGGGGGCGAGAGACCCAGTACTTC.

A few counts support this clonotype. V and J are TRBV7-9 and TRBJ1-2, with unresolved D. Germline-derived CDR1 and CDR2 are SEHNR and FQNEAQ (reference sequence). The CDR3 has 13 residues. The V gene lost 3 bases and the J gene lost 8 bases, with 13 bases spanning the gap. Here the CDR3 reads CASSFLTYGGYTF. The DNA for the CDR3 is TGTGCCAGCAGCTTTTTGACGTACGGGGGCTACACCTTC.

This clonotype was seen only a few times. This chain joins TRBV7-9 and TRBJ1-3; 7 bases map to TRBD1. The CDR3 consists of 15 residues. Germline CDR1 reads SEHNR; CDR2 reads FQNEAQ (reference sequence). Trimming took 5 bases from V and 4 from J; bases not matched to a gene: 8. CDR3 in amino acids: CASSPPDRVGNTIYF. CDR3 DNA sequence: TGTGCCAGCAGCCCCCCCGACAGGGTCGGAAACACCATATATTTT.

This clonotype has a handful of counts. The chain has TRBV19 and TRBJ1-1; possibly TRBD1 for D (6 bases). The V gene lost 4 bases and the J gene lost 0 bases, with 15 bases spanning the gap. CDR1 LNHDA and CDR2 SQIVND come from the germline V gene (reference sequence). CDR3 length: 16 amino acids. In DNA, the CDR3 is TGTGCCAGTAGTACCCCGGGGGCGGGCCTGAACACTGAAGCTTTCTTT. Residues: CASSTPGAGLNTEAFF. The whole variable domain, filled in from reference TRBV19 and TRBJ1-1, reads DGGITQSPKYLFRKEGQNVTLSCEQNLNHDAMYWYRQDPGQGLRLIYYSQIVNDFQKGDIAEGYSVSREKKESFPLTVTSAQKNPTAFYLCASSTPGAGLNTEAFFGQGTRLTVV.

This chain uses TRBV11-2 with TRBJ1-3; 7 bases map to TRBD1. Germline trimming cut 5 bases from V and 6 bases from J; bases unmatched to any gene: 13. Germline V gene data show CDR1 as SGHAT and CDR2 as FQNNGV. This CDR3 has 16 amino acids. DNA for the CDR3: TGTGCCAGCAGCCCCGGGACAGCCTACGGCGAAAACACCATATATTTT. This translates into CASSPGTAYGENTIYF.

The V call is TRBV5-4, the J call TRBJ1-2; unclear D gene. The CDR3 consists of 14 residues. Germline CDR1 and CDR2: SGHNT and YYREEE (reference sequence). V was trimmed by 1 base and J by 1 base, leaving 8 bases between them. The CDR3 nucleotides are TGTGCCAGCAGCTTGAAACATCTTAACTATGGCTACACCTTC. Translation: CASSLKHLNYGYTF.

In its sample, this clonotype was seen many times. J is TRBJ1-4 and V is TRBV20-1; D might be TRBD1 (6 bases). Germline V gives CDR1 DFQATT, CDR2 SNEGSKA (reference sequence). CDR3 length: 16 amino acids. V shed 2 bases and J shed 6 bases, with 19 bases lying between them. Here the CDR3 DNA reads TGCAGTGCTAGACCACGGGCGTCAGGGGCACATGAAAAACTGTTTTTT. Residues: CSARPRASGAHEKLFF.

The V gene is TRBV7-6, the J gene TRBJ2-7; D is ambiguous. The CDR3 totals 14 residues. CDR1 SGHVS and CDR2 FNYEAQ come from the germline V gene. V lost 5 bases to trimming and J lost 2 bases, with 13 bases between them. CDR3 coding DNA: TGTGCCAGCAGCCCTATGGGCGGAACCTACGAGCAGTACTTC. It yields the protein CASSPMGGTYEQYF.

This clonotype was found a few times. The V and J genes are TRBV24-1 and TRBJ2-5; 11 bases line up with TRBD2. Trimming at V came to 7 bases and at J to 0 bases, leaving 12 bases not matched to a gene. Germline CDR1 KGHDR, CDR2 SFDVKD. The CDR3 loop spans 18 amino acids. Here the CDR3 reads CATSGTSGNSWYQETQYF. CDR3 sequence (DNA): TGTGCCACCAGCGGGACTAGCGGCAACTCTTGGTACCAAGAGACCCAGTACTTC.

This clonotype was seen many times. The chain recombines TRBV28 with TRBJ1-2; 7 nucleotides line up with TRBD1. The germline gives CDR1 MDHEN, CDR2 SYDVKM. The J segment lost 4 bases and the V segment lost 6 bases, leaving 14 bases of the junction unmatched. The CDR3 is 16 residues long. This CDR3 reads CASSLTGQGELYGYTF. CDR3 DNA: TGTGCCAGCAGCCTAACAGGGCAGGGGGAACTCTATGGCTACACCTTC.

The rearrangement links TRBV4-1 to TRBJ2-1; 9 bases are a match to TRBD2. Germline trimming cut 2 bases from V and 10 bases from J; bases unmatched to any gene: 12. This CDR3 is 16 amino acids long. Germline CDR1 and CDR2: MGHRA and YSYEKL. CDR3 DNA sequence: TGCGCCAGCAGCCAATCCCGTGGGCGGGGGGGCCACGAGCAGTTCTTC. Translating it yields CASSQSRGRGGHEQFF.

In nucleotides, the CDR3 is TGTGCCAGTAGTATAGCTGGGGACAGCTATAGCAATCAGCCCCAGCATTTT. As protein: CASSIAGDSYSNQPQHF. The chain uses TRBV19 and TRBJ1-5; 7 nucleotides match TRBD1. The CDR3 length is 17 residues. V gave up 1 base and J gave up 0 bases; unmatched junction bases: 6. Per the germline V gene, CDR1 is LNHDA and CDR2 is SQIVND (reference sequence).

The rearrangement links TRBV11-2 to TRBJ1-3; a possible D gene is TRBD1 (6 bases). The CDR3 runs 14 residues. V shed 6 bases and J shed 4 bases, with 13 bases lying between them. CDR1 SGHAT and CDR2 FQNNGV come from the germline V gene. CDR3 DNA sequence: TGTGCCAGCAGACCCGTAGGGGGAGGAAACACCATATATTTT. This sequence encodes CASRPVGGGNTIYF.

A few counts support this clonotype. Possible read error: a much larger clone is one base away. V and J are TRBV7-2 and TRBJ2-1; TRBD2 matches 7 bases. This CDR3 is 14 amino acids long. In germline, CDR1 is SGHTA, CDR2 FQGNSA. V was clipped by 1 base and J by 6 bases; unmatched bases: 3. CDR3 in DNA: TGTGCCAGCAGCTTAGGGGCTAGCGGCAATGAGCAGTTCTTC. Its protein is CASSLGASGNEQFF.

This clonotype was found once. The rearrangement joins TRBV18 to TRBJ2-1, with D tentatively TRBD2 (5 bases). The CDR3 runs to 14 residues. V lost 2 bases to trimming and J lost 9 bases, with 14 bases between them. Germline CDR1 reads KGHSH; CDR2 reads LQKENI. The CDR3: CASSPWAGRGEQFF. CDR3 DNA: TGTGCCAGCTCACCATGGGCCGGACGGGGTGAGCAGTTCTTC.

The gene calls are TRBV10-3 and TRBJ1-3, with D perhaps TRBD1 (5 bases). The CDR3 consists of 15 residues. V was clipped by 2 bases and J by 0 bases, with 8 bases between them. Per the germline V gene, CDR1 is ENHRY and CDR2 is SYGVKD. This CDR3 reads CAISETGGSGNTIYF. In DNA, the CDR3 is TGTGCCATCAGTGAGACAGGAGGCTCTGGAAACACCATATATTTT.

This chain joins TRBV4-2 and TRBJ2-1; D is unresolved. The length of the CDR3 is 13 residues. V dropped 3 bases and J dropped 8 bases, with 11 bases sitting between them. The germline V gene has CDR1 LGHNA and CDR2 YNFKEQ. CDR3 protein: CASSQEPVDEQFF. CDR3 coding DNA: TGTGCCAGCAGCCAGGAACCGGTAGATGAGCAGTTCTTC.

The chain is built from TRBV6-5 and TRBJ2-1; 7 positions match TRBD1. Germline loops: CDR1 MNHEY, CDR2 SVGAGI. This CDR3 comprises 14 residues. The ends lost 3 bases at V and 5 bases at J; junction bases unmatched: 4. The CDR3 reads CASSYGQGDNEQFF. CDR3 sequence (DNA): TGTGCCAGCAGTTATGGGCAGGGGGACAATGAGCAGTTCTTC.

The J gene is TRBJ2-3, the V gene TRBV7-9; D not resolved. Germline lookup yields CDR1 SEHNR and CDR2 FQNEAQ (reference sequence). V gave up 7 bases and J gave up 5 bases, with 10 bases separating them. CDR3 length equals 12 residues. CDR3 bases: TGTGCCAGCACCTACGGCGGAGATACGCAGTATTTT. Its translation is CASTYGGDTQYF.